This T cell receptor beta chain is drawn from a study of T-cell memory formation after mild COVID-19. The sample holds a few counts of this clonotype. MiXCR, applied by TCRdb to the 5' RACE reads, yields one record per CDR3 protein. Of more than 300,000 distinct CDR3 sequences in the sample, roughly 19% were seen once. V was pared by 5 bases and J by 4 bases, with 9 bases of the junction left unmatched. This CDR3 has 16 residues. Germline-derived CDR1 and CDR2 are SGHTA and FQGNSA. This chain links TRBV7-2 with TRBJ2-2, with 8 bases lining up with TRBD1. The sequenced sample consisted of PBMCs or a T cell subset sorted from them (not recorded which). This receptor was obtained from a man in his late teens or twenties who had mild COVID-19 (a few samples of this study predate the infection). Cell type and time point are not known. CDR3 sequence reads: CASSPDRGRGTGELFF. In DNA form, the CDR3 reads TGTGCCAGCAGCCCAGACAGGGGACGAGGCACCGGGGAGCTGTTTTTT. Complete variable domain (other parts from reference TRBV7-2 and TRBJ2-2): GAGVSQSPSNKVTEKGKDVELRCDPISGHTALYWYRQSLGQGLEFLIYFQGNSAPDKSGLPSDRFSAERTGGSVSTLTIQRTQQEDSAVYLCASSPDRGRGTGELFFGEGSRLTVL.